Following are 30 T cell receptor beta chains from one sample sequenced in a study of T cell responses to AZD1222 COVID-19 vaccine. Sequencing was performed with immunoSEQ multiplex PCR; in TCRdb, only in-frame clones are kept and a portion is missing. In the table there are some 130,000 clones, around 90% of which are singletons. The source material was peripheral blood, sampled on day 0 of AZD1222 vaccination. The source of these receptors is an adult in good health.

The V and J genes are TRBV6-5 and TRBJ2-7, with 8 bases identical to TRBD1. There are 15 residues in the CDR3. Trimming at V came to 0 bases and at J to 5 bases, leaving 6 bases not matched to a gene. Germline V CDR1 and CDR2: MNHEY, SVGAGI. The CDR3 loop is CASSYSGTGVDEQYF. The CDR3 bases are TGTGCCAGCAGTTACTCCGGGACAGGAGTTGACGAGCAGTACTTC.

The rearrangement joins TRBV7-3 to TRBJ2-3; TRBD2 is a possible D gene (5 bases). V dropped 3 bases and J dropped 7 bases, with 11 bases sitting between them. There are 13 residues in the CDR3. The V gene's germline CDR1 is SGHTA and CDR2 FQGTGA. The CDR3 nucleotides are TGTGCCAGCAGCTTTGATAGGGAGAATACGCAGTATTTT. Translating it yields CASSFDRENTQYF.

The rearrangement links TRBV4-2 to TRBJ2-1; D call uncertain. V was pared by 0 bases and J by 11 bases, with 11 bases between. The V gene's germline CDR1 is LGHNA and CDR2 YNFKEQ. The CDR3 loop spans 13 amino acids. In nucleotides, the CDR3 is TGTGCCAGCAGCCAAGATCTACGGAACCAGCAGTTCTTC. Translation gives CASSQDLRNQQFF.

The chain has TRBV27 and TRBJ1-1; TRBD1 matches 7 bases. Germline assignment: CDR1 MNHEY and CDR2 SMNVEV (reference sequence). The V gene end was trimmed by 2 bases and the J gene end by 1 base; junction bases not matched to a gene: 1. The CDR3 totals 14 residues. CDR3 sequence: CASSLAGGNTEAFF. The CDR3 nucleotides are TGTGCCAGCAGTTTAGCAGGGGGGAACACTGAAGCTTTCTTT.

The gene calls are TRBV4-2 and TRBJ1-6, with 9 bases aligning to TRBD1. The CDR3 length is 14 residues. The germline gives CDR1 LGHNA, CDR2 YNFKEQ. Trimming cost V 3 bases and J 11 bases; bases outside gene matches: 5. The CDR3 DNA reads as TGTGCCAGCAGCCACCGGGACAGGGTTCCACCCCTCCACTTT. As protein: CASSHRDRVPPLHF.

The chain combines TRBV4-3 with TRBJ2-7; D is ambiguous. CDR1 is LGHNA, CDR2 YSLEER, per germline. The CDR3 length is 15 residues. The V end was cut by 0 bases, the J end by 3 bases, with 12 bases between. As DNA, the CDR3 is TGCGCCAGCAGCCAAGATCAGGAGAACCTCTACGAGCAGTACTTC. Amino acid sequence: CASSQDQENLYEQYF.

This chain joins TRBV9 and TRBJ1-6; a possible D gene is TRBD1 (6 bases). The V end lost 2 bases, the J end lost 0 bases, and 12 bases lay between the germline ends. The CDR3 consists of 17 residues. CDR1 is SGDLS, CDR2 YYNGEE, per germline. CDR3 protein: CASSVEGGSSYNSPLHF. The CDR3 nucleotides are TGTGCCAGCAGCGTCGAGGGGGGAAGCTCCTATAATTCACCCCTCCACTTT.

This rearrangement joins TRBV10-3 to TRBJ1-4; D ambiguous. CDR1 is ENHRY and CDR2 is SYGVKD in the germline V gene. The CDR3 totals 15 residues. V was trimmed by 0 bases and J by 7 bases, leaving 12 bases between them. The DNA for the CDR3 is TGTGCCATCAGTGAGTCGAGCGCGGGGAGTGAAAAACTGTTTTTT. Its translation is CAISESSAGSEKLFF.

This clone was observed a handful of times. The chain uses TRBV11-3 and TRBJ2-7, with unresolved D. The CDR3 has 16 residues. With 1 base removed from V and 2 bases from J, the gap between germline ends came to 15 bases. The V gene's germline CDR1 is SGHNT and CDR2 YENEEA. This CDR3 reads CASSLGPFDKTYEQYF. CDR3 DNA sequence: TGTGCCAGCAGCTTAGGCCCCTTCGACAAGACCTACGAGCAGTACTTC.

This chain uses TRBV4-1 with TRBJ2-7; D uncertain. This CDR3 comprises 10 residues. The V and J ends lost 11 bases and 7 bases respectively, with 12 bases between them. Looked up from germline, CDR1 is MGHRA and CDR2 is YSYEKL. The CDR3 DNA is TGCGCCTATTGGCAGAGGGAGCAGTACTTC. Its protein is CAYWQREQYF.

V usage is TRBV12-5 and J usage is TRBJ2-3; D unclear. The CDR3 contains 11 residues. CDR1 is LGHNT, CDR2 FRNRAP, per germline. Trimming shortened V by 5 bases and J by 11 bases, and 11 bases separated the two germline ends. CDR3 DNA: TGTGCTAGTGGTGAAGCTTTCGGGCAGTATTTT. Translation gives CASGEAFGQYF.

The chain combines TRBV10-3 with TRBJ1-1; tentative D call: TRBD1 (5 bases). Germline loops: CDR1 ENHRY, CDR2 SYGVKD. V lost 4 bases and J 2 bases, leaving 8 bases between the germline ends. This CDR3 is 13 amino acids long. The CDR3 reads CAISGDLNTEAFF. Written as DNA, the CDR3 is TGTGCCATCAGTGGGGACCTAAACACTGAAGCTTTCTTT.

DNA for the CDR3: TGTGCCAGCAGTATCAGACAGGCCAGCGGCACTGAAGCTTTCTTT. Its protein is CASSIRQASGTEAFF. The rearrangement uses TRBV6-2 or TRBV6-3 and TRBJ1-1; tentative D call: TRBD1 (6 bases). The germline V gene encodes CDR1 MNHEY and CDR2 SVGEGT. There are 15 residues in the CDR3. Trimming cost V 5 bases and J 4 bases, with 17 bases left between them.

The CDR3 sequence is CASSDSYTQYF. The DNA of the CDR3 is TGCGCCAGCAGTGACAGCTATACGCAGTATTTT. This sequence joins TRBV10-1 and TRBJ2-3; D is uncertain. CDR1 and CDR2 (germline): WNHNN, SYGVQD (reference sequence). CDR3 length: 11 residues. V was cut by 3 bases and J by 7 bases, with 5 bases left in between.

CDR3 region: CASSRPGQGALYEQYF. DNA for the CDR3: TGTGCCAGCAGTAGACCGGGACAGGGAGCGTTATACGAGCAGTACTTC. This chain uses TRBV27 with TRBJ2-7; 9 bases fit TRBD1. This CDR3 contains 16 residues. With V trimmed by 5 bases and J by 4 bases, 12 bases remained unmatched. Per the germline V gene, CDR1 is MNHEY and CDR2 is SMNVEV (reference sequence).

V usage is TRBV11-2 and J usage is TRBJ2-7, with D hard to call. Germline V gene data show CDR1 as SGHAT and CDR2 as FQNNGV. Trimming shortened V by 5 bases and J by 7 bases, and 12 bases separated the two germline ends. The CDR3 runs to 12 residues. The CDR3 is CASSPPSPEQYF. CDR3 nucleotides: TGTGCCAGCAGCCCCCCGTCCCCAGAGCAGTACTTC.

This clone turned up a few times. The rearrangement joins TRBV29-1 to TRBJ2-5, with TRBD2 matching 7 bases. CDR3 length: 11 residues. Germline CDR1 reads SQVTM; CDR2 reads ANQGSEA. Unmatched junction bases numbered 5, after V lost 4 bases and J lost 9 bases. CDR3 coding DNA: TGCAGCGTTGGGGAGGGTTCGGCCCAGTACTTC. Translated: CSVGEGSAQYF.

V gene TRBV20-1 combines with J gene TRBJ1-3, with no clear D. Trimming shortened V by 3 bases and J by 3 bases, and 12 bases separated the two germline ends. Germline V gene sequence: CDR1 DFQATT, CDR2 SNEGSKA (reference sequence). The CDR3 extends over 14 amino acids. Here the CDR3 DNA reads TGCAGTGCTAGTTCATGGGTCCGTGGAAACACCATATATTTT. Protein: CSASSWVRGNTIYF.

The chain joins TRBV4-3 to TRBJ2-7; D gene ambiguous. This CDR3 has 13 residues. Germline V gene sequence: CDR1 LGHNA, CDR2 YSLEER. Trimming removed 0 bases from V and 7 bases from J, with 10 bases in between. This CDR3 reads CASSQEMRREQYF. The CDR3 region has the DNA TGCGCCAGCAGCCAAGAGATGAGACGGGAGCAGTACTTC.

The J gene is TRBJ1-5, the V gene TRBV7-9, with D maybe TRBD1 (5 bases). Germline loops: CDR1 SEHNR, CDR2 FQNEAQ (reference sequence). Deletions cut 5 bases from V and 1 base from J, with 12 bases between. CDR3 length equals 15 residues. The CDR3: CASSPAGTSNQPQHF. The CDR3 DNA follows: TGTGCCAGCAGCCCTGCGGGGACCAGCAATCAGCCCCAGCATTTT.

Here the CDR3 reads CASSYWTGDGYTF. DNA of the CDR3: TGTGCCAGCAGTTACTGGACAGGGGATGGCTACACCTTC. The chain carries TRBV6-5 and TRBJ1-2; 9 nucleotides align to TRBD1. CDR1 is MNHEY, CDR2 SVGAGI, per germline. The V gene end was trimmed by 1 base and the J gene end by 6 bases; junction bases not matched to a gene: 0. The CDR3 sequence is 13 residues long.

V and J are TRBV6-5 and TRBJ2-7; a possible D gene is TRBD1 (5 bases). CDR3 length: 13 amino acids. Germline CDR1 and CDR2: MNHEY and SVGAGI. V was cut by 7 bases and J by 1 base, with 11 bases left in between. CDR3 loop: CASIPPGSYEQYF. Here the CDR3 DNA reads TGTGCCAGCATTCCGCCAGGGTCCTACGAGCAGTACTTC.

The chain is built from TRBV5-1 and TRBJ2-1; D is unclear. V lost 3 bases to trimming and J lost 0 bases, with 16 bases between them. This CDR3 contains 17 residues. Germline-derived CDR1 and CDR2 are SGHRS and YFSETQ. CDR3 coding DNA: TGCGCCAGCAGCTCCAATCACTACTATAGCTCCTACAATGAGCAGTTCTTC. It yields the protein CASSSNHYYSSYNEQFF.

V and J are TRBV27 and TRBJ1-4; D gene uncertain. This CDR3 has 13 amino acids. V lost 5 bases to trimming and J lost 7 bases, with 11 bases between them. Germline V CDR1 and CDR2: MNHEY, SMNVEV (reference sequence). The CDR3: CASSLKYSEKLFF. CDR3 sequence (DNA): TGTGCCAGCAGTCTAAAATATAGTGAAAAACTGTTTTTT. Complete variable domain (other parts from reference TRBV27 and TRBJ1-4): EAQVTQNPRYLITVTGKKLTVTCSQNMNHEYMSWYRQDPGLGLRQIYYSMNVEVTDKGDVPEGYKVSRKEKRNFPLILESPSPNQTSLYFCASSLKYSEKLFFGSGTQLSVL.

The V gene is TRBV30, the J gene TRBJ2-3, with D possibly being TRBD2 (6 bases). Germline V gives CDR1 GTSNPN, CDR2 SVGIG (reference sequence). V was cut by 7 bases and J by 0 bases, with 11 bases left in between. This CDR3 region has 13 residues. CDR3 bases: TGTGCCTACGGGGGTAGTAGCACAGATACGCAGTATTTT. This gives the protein CAYGGSSTDTQYF.

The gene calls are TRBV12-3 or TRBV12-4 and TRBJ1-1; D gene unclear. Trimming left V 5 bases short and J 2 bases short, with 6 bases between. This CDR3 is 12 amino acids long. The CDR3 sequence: CASSPGNTEAFF. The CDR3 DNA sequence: TGTGCCAGCAGTCCCGGAAACACTGAAGCTTTCTTT.

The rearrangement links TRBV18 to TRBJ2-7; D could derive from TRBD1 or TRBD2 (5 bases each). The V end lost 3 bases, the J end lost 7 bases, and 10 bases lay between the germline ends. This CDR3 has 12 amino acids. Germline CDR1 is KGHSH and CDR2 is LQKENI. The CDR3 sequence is CASSPGRLEQYF. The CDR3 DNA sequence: TGTGCCAGCTCACCGGGGCGACTAGAGCAGTACTTC.

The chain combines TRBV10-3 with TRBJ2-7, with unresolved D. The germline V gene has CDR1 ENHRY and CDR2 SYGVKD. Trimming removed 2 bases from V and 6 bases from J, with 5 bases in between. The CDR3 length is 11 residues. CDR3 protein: CAISEGFEQYF. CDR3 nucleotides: TGTGCCATCAGTGAGGGATTCGAGCAGTACTTC.

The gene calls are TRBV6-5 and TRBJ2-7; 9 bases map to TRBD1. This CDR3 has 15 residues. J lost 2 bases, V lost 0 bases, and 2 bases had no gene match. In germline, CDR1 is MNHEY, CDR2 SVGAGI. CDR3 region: CASSYSRQGAYEQYF. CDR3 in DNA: TGTGCCAGCAGTTACTCGAGACAGGGGGCCTACGAGCAGTACTTC.

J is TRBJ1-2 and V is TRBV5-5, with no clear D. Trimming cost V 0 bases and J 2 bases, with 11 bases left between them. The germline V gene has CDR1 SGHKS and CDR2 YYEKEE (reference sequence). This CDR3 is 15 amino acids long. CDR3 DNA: TGTGCCAGCAGCTTGGCCCAAGGGCGGAACTATGGCTACACCTTC. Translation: CASSLAQGRNYGYTF.